Presented here are 32 T cell receptor beta chains from one specimen sequenced in a study of cytomegalovirus exposure and HLA in healthy donors. Only in-frame clones appear in the TCRdb table, and some are missing; sequencing was by immunoSEQ multiplex PCR. Here the sample spans around 200,000 clones, roughly 77% being singletons. Sequencing input: PBMCs. The receptors stem from a woman in her 30s in good health and CMV-seronegative.

The chain carries TRBV19 and TRBJ1-2; D is undetermined. CDR3 length equals 13 residues. In germline, CDR1 is LNHDA, CDR2 SQIVND (reference sequence). V lost 5 bases to trimming and J lost 4 bases, with 11 bases between them. Written as DNA, the CDR3 is TGTGCCAGTAGTCCGGTCCAACCCTATGGCTACACCTTC. This gives the protein CASSPVQPYGYTF.

The chain is built from TRBV30 and TRBJ2-3; 9 positions agree with TRBD2. The V gene end was trimmed by 1 base and the J gene end by 4 bases; junction bases not matched to a gene: 3. The germline V gene has CDR1 GTSNPN and CDR2 SVGIG (reference sequence). This CDR3 comprises 14 residues. The CDR3 DNA follows: TGTGCCTGGAGTGGCGGGGGGGGATCAGATACGCAGTATTTT. It encodes CAWSGGGGSDTQYF.

The V call is TRBV19, the J call TRBJ1-5; no clear D. The V gene's germline CDR1 is LNHDA and CDR2 SQIVND (reference sequence). This CDR3 is 15 amino acids long. V was trimmed by 3 bases and J by 0 bases, leaving 9 bases between them. For the CDR3, the DNA is TGTGCCAGTAGTATGGCAGATTATAGCAATCAGCCCCAGCATTTT. Translated, it gives CASSMADYSNQPQHF.

Comment on this clone: The same CDR3 also results from other DNA sequences found in this sample. The rearrangement links TRBV30 to TRBJ1-5, with a tentative D call TRBD1 (6 bases). The germline V gene encodes CDR1 GTSNPN and CDR2 SVGIG (reference sequence). V was pared by 3 bases and J by 7 bases, with 13 bases between. The CDR3 has 13 amino acids. The CDR3 spells CAWSQGGRQPQHF. The CDR3 DNA follows: TGTGCCTGGAGCCAAGGGGGTCGCCAGCCCCAGCATTTT.

This clone was seen only a few times. CDR3: CASSLGTGSGANVLTF. CDR3 DNA: TGTGCCAGCAGCTTAGGGACAGGGTCTGGGGCCAACGTCCTGACTTTC. This chain uses TRBV11-2 with TRBJ2-6, with TRBD1 matching 8 bases. Germline trimming cut 1 base from V and 1 base from J; bases unmatched to any gene: 0. Germline CDR1 and CDR2: SGHAT and FQNNGV. This CDR3 comprises 16 residues.

V usage is TRBV5-1 and J usage is TRBJ1-2; TRBD1 matches at 7 bases. V shed 4 bases and J 4 bases; nucleotides not matched to a gene: 4. The CDR3 consists of 13 residues. Per the germline V gene, CDR1 is SGHRS and CDR2 is YFSETQ. CDR3 in DNA: TGCGCCAGCAGCGGAACAGGGGCCTATGGCTACACCTTC. Protein product: CASSGTGAYGYTF. Using reference TRBV5-1 and TRBJ1-2 for the parts outside the CDR3, the full variable domain is KAGVTQTPRYLIKTRGQQVTLSCSPISGHRSVSWYQQTPGQGLQFLFEYFSETQRNKGNFPGRFSGRQFSNSRSEMNVSTLELGDSALYLCASSGTGAYGYTFGSGTRLTVV.

The chain combines TRBV5-1 with TRBJ2-5, with D tentatively TRBD1 (6 bases). Germline V gives CDR1 SGHRS, CDR2 YFSETQ. V lost 4 bases, J lost 5 bases, and 18 bases lay in between. The CDR3 runs to 15 residues. CDR3 nucleotide sequence: TGCGCCAGCAGCCTATCCCAGGGGTATGAGGAGACCCAGTACTTC. Amino acids: CASSLSQGYEETQYF.

This chain links TRBV5-1 with TRBJ2-3; D ambiguous. The CDR3 contains 15 residues. Between the trimmed V and J ends, which lost 1 base and 0 bases, there was a span of 9 bases. The germline V gene has CDR1 SGHRS and CDR2 YFSETQ. The CDR3 bases are TGCGCCAGCAGCTTGCAGGAAGGTAGCACAGATACGCAGTATTTT. Translating it yields CASSLQEGSTDTQYF. The full variable domain, completed using reference TRBV5-1 and TRBJ2-3, is KAGVTQTPRYLIKTRGQQVTLSCSPISGHRSVSWYQQTPGQGLQFLFEYFSETQRNKGNFPGRFSGRQFSNSRSEMNVSTLELGDSALYLCASSLQEGSTDTQYFGPGTRLTVL.

Worth noting for this clone: Other DNA sequences in the sample encode the same CDR3. The chain joins TRBV18 to TRBJ2-7; tentative D call: TRBD1 (5 bases). The CDR3 has 14 amino acids. Deletions cut 3 bases from V and 2 bases from J, with 11 bases between. Germline CDR1 and CDR2: KGHSH and LQKENI. CDR3 sequence reads: CASSPGQGAYEQYF. CDR3 nucleotide sequence: TGTGCCAGCTCACCGGGGCAAGGCGCCTACGAGCAGTACTTC.

To note about this clone: The same CDR3 also results from other DNA sequences found in this sample. J is TRBJ1-1 and V is TRBV9; no firm D call. V was pared by 0 bases and J by 1 base, with 4 bases between. Per germline, CDR1 SGDLS and CDR2 YYNGEE. This CDR3 has 13 amino acids. Here the CDR3 reads CASSVVANTEAFF. CDR3 in DNA: TGTGCCAGCAGCGTAGTAGCGAACACTGAAGCTTTCTTT. The full variable domain, rest sourced from reference TRBV9 and TRBJ1-1, is DSGVTQTPKHLITATGQRVTLRCSPRSGDLSVYWYQQSLDQGLQFLIQYYNGEERAKGNILERFSAQQFPDLHSELNLSSLELGDSALYFCASSVVANTEAFFGQGTRLTVV.

The chain links TRBV27 to TRBJ2-5; TRBD1 is a possible D gene (5 bases). Germline lookup yields CDR1 MNHEY and CDR2 SMNVEV (reference sequence). Deletions cut 1 base from V and 5 bases from J, with 14 bases between. The CDR3 contains 15 residues. DNA of the CDR3: TGTGCCAGCAGTTTATTTCAGGGCAAGAGGGAGACCCAGTACTTC. Protein product: CASSLFQGKRETQYF.

This chain uses TRBV7-3 with TRBJ2-3; the match to TRBD1 covers 7 bases. This CDR3 has 16 amino acids. J lost 2 bases, V lost 2 bases, and 7 bases had no gene match. In germline, CDR1 is SGHTA, CDR2 FQGTGA. CDR3 in amino acids: CASSLSRTGNTDTQYF. The CDR3 DNA sequence: TGTGCCAGCAGCTTATCCCGGACAGGAAACACAGATACGCAGTATTTT.

The J gene is TRBJ1-1, the V gene TRBV9; 7 bases are a match to TRBD1. From germline, CDR1 is SGDLS and CDR2 YYNGEE. The CDR3 spans 17 residues. V shed 0 bases, J shed 1 base, and the junction held 9 bases outside the gene matches. CDR3 in DNA: TGTGCCAGCAGCGTAGGAGGGGGCAGGGTTGGGAACACTGAAGCTTTCTTT. Residues: CASSVGGGRVGNTEAFF. The full variable domain, its missing parts supplied by reference TRBV9 and TRBJ1-1, is DSGVTQTPKHLITATGQRVTLRCSPRSGDLSVYWYQQSLDQGLQFLIQYYNGEERAKGNILERFSAQQFPDLHSELNLSSLELGDSALYFCASSVGGGRVGNTEAFFGQGTRLTVV.

This chain connects TRBV7-9 to TRBJ2-7; D may be TRBD1 (6 bases). The germline gives CDR1 SEHNR, CDR2 FQNEAQ (reference sequence). V shed 5 bases and J shed 6 bases, with 14 bases lying between them. This CDR3 is built from 13 residues. CDR3 sequence (DNA): TGTGCCAGCAGCCCGCTGCTAGGGGGCGAGCAGTACTTC. Amino acid sequence: CASSPLLGGEQYF.

This clone was detected only once. The CDR3 reads CASSYSFTTNEKLFF. CDR3 sequence (DNA): TGTGCCAGCAGTTACTCGTTTACAACTAATGAAAAACTGTTTTTT. The chain is built from TRBV6-5 and TRBJ1-4; D call uncertain. The V end was cut by 0 bases, the J end by 0 bases, with 5 bases between. Germline CDR1 and CDR2: MNHEY and SVGAGI. CDR3 length: 15 residues.

The chain couples TRBV6-5 to TRBJ2-3, with 9 bases that match TRBD2. The trim removed 2 bases at V and 4 bases at J, leaving 7 bases unmatched. Germline values: CDR1 MNHEY, CDR2 SVGAGI. There are 16 residues in the CDR3. CDR3 nucleotide sequence: TGTGCCAGCAGTTACCGTAGCGGGAGAGGTCCAGATACGCAGTATTTT. Protein product: CASSYRSGRGPDTQYF.

This rearrangement joins TRBV4-1 to TRBJ2-7, with TRBD2 as a possible D gene (5 bases). The CDR3 spans 15 residues. Trimming removed 4 bases at V and 3 bases at J, with 16 bases between. Germline-derived CDR1 and CDR2 are MGHRA and YSYEKL. The CDR3 region is CASSPTLGSSYEQYF. CDR3 sequence (DNA): TGCGCCAGCAGCCCCACGTTGGGGAGCAGCTACGAGCAGTACTTC.

The chain uses TRBV30 and TRBJ1-2, with D tentatively TRBD1 (6 bases). Trimming left V 2 bases short and J 5 bases short, with 15 bases between. Germline CDR1 and CDR2: GTSNPN and SVGIG (reference sequence). The CDR3 consists of 14 residues. In DNA form, the CDR3 reads TGTGCCTGGAGTTATAGGACGGACAGTTATGGCTACACCTTC. Its protein is CAWSYRTDSYGYTF. Complete variable domain (other parts from reference TRBV30 and TRBJ1-2): SQTIHQWPATLVQPVGSPLSLECTVEGTSNPNLYWYRQAAGRGLQLLFYSVGIGQISSEVPQNLSASRPQDRQFILSSKKLLLSDSGFYLCAWSYRTDSYGYTFGSGTRLTVV.

V is TRBV15 and J is TRBJ2-6; D is unresolved. The length of the CDR3 is 15 residues. The V gene lost 3 bases and the J gene lost 0 bases, with 6 bases spanning the gap. Germline V lookup: CDR1 LNHNV, CDR2 YYDKDF (reference sequence). The chain's CDR3 is CATSRSDSGANVLTF. Written as DNA, the CDR3 is TGTGCCACCAGCAGGAGTGACTCTGGGGCCAACGTCCTGACTTTC.

The J gene is TRBJ2-2, the V gene TRBV9, with a tentative D call TRBD2 (6 bases). Trimming pared 0 bases from V and 5 bases from J, leaving 11 bases between. Germline CDR1 and CDR2: SGDLS and YYNGEE. The CDR3 has 15 amino acids. CDR3 coding DNA: TGTGCCAGCAGCGTAGAACCTGCGGGGACCGGGGAGCTGTTTTTT. It yields the protein CASSVEPAGTGELFF. Based on the CDR3 plus reference TRBV9 and TRBJ2-2, the full variable domain is DSGVTQTPKHLITATGQRVTLRCSPRSGDLSVYWYQQSLDQGLQFLIQYYNGEERAKGNILERFSAQQFPDLHSELNLSSLELGDSALYFCASSVEPAGTGELFFGEGSRLTVL.

The chain links TRBV5-4 to TRBJ2-3; TRBD1 matches 9 bases. Looked up from germline, CDR1 is SGHNT and CDR2 is YYREEE (reference sequence). V was clipped by 4 bases and J by 4 bases; unmatched bases: 7. The CDR3 has 15 amino acids. This CDR3 is CASSPRDRDSDTQYF. CDR3 DNA: TGTGCCAGCAGCCCCCGGGACAGGGACTCAGATACGCAGTATTTT. Using reference TRBV5-4 and TRBJ2-3 for the parts outside the CDR3, the full variable domain is ETGVTQSPTHLIKTRGQQVTLRCSSQSGHNTVSWYQQALGQGPQFIFQYYREEENGRGNFPPRFSGLQFPNYSSELNVNALELDDSALYLCASSPRDRDSDTQYFGPGTRLTVL.

V gene TRBV6-1 combines with J gene TRBJ2-7; 9 bases line up with TRBD1. Germline CDR1 MNHNS, CDR2 SASEGT. The CDR3 extends over 15 amino acids. Trimming removed 7 bases from V and 4 bases from J; junction bases left unmatched: 11. The chain's CDR3 is CASNPRDRAGYEQYF. The CDR3 DNA reads as TGTGCCAGCAACCCCAGGGACAGGGCCGGTTACGAGCAGTACTTC.

This chain joins TRBV5-1 and TRBJ2-7; 8 bases line up with TRBD1. The CDR3 is 15 residues long. V shed 0 bases, J shed 6 bases, and the junction held 8 bases outside the gene matches. The germline gives CDR1 SGHRS, CDR2 YFSETQ. The CDR3 sequence: CASSLEGTGETEQYF. In nucleotides, the CDR3 is TGCGCCAGCAGCTTGGAGGGGACAGGCGAGACCGAGCAGTACTTC. The full variable domain, its missing parts supplied by reference TRBV5-1 and TRBJ2-7, is KAGVTQTPRYLIKTRGQQVTLSCSPISGHRSVSWYQQTPGQGLQFLFEYFSETQRNKGNFPGRFSGRQFSNSRSEMNVSTLELGDSALYLCASSLEGTGETEQYFGPGTRLTVT.

V and J are TRBV6-5 and TRBJ1-2, with D possibly TRBD1 on 5 matching bases. V was cut by 2 bases and J by 4 bases, with 14 bases left in between. From germline, CDR1 is MNHEY and CDR2 SVGAGI. The CDR3 has 15 residues. The CDR3: CASSYTRQGPYGYTF. DNA of the CDR3: TGTGCCAGCAGTTACACCCGGCAGGGCCCCTATGGCTACACCTTC.

The CDR3 nucleotides read TGCGCCAGCAGCCAAGTACAGGGGGCAGGGGGCTATGGCTACACCTTC. This gives the protein CASSQVQGAGGYGYTF. The chain recombines TRBV4-1 with TRBJ1-2; 9 bases are a match to TRBD1. Germline lookup yields CDR1 MGHRA and CDR2 YSYEKL. The CDR3 has 16 amino acids. V was pared by 1 base and J by 4 bases, with 7 bases of the junction left unmatched.

This clone has only a few counts. This sequence joins TRBV19 and TRBJ1-1; the match to TRBD1 covers 8 bases. V shed 8 bases, J shed 1 base, and the junction held 12 bases outside the gene matches. The CDR3 contains 16 residues. The germline CDR1 and CDR2 sequences are LNHDA and SQIVND (reference sequence). CDR3 in DNA: TGTGCCAGTTGCCGCAATGACAGGGGCCCGAACACTGAAGCTTTCTTT. It is translated as CASCRNDRGPNTEAFF.

CDR3 region: CASSFDNRNEQFF. The CDR3 bases are TGTGCCAGCAGCTTCGACAACCGGAATGAGCAGTTCTTC. The J gene is TRBJ2-1, the V gene TRBV11-2, with D uncertain. The CDR3 length is 13 residues. CDR1 and CDR2 from the germline V gene are SGHAT and FQNNGV. The V gene lost 3 bases and the J gene lost 7 bases, with 10 bases spanning the gap.

The chain is built from TRBV10-1 and TRBJ2-1; 7 bases are shared with TRBD2. The CDR3 is 15 residues long. Germline V gene data show CDR1 as WNHNN and CDR2 as SYGVQD (reference sequence). Losses at the gene ends were 0 bases for V and 9 bases for J; bases not matched to a gene: 8. The CDR3 coding sequence is TGCGCCAGCAGTGAGTCTGGGAGGGCCGGGGGTGAGCAGTTCTTC. Protein product: CASSESGRAGGEQFF.

The rearrangement joins TRBV4-2 to TRBJ2-2; 9 positions match TRBD2. V lost 0 bases to trimming and J lost 6 bases; unmatched junction nucleotides: 8. The CDR3 has 17 residues. Germline CDR1 LGHNA, CDR2 YNFKEQ. The CDR3 protein is CASSQDEIAGESGELFF. DNA for the CDR3: TGTGCCAGCAGCCAAGATGAGATAGCGGGAGAATCCGGGGAGCTGTTTTTT.

This clone was seen only once. V is TRBV5-6 and J is TRBJ1-5, with unresolved D. Between the trimmed V and J ends, which lost 2 bases and 6 bases, there was a span of 12 bases. The CDR3 runs to 14 residues. Germline CDR1 and CDR2: SGHDT and YYEEEE. CDR3 region: CASSFRAGGQPQHF. CDR3 in DNA: TGTGCCAGCAGCTTTAGAGCCGGAGGTCAGCCCCAGCATTTT. The whole variable domain, filled in from reference TRBV5-6 and TRBJ1-5, reads DAGVTQSPTHLIKTRGQQVTLRCSPKSGHDTVSWYQQALGQGPQFIFQYYEEEERQRGNFPDRFSGHQFPNYSSELNVNALLLGDSALYLCASSFRAGGQPQHFGDGTRLSIL.

The chain recombines TRBV6-5 with TRBJ2-7; D perhaps matches TRBD2 (7 bases). The CDR3 is 14 residues long. V was clipped by 6 bases and J by 4 bases, with 16 bases between them. Germline CDR1 and CDR2: MNHEY and SVGAGI. The CDR3 sequence is CASRPREGGYEQYF. CDR3 coding DNA: TGTGCCAGCAGACCCCGCGAGGGGGGGTACGAGCAGTACTTC.

The chain recombines TRBV10-2 with TRBJ2-2; D possibly corresponds to TRBD2 (5 bases). V lost 6 bases and J lost 1, with 12 bases in between. The CDR3 sequence is 15 residues long. Germline lookup yields CDR1 WSHSY and CDR2 SAAADI. The CDR3 here is CASRGSSGNTGELFF. The DNA for the CDR3 is TGCGCCAGCAGGGGATCAAGCGGGAACACCGGGGAGCTGTTTTTT.